Listed below are T cell receptor beta chains from one sample, sequenced in a study of blood T cells in healthy people across ages. In TCRdb, the 5' RACE reads were re-called with MiXCR into one record per CDR3 protein. The table includes approximately 1,000,000 distinct CDR3 sequences, more than 40% detected once. The specimen was blood. The receptor source for this set is a woman aged 60-75 years in good health. Each CDR3 is given without its conserved first and last residue. Fields, in order: CDR3 protein, D gene, V gene, J gene. D genes are given only for firm matches.

CDR3aa: ASSSQGTRETQY
d_gene: .
v_gene: TRBV7-2
j_gene: TRBJ2-5

CDR3aa: ASSLGHLSEGTEAF
d_gene: .
v_gene: TRBV5-1
j_gene: TRBJ1-1

CDR3aa: SVRQGNYEQY
d_gene: .
v_gene: TRBV20-1
j_gene: TRBJ2-7

CDR3aa: SARAKTGDSNYGYT
d_gene: TRBD1
v_gene: TRBV20-1
j_gene: TRBJ1-2

CDR3aa: ATSDLDNEQF
d_gene: .
v_gene: TRBV24-1
j_gene: TRBJ2-1

CDR3aa: ATSSRQGPPYEQY
d_gene: TRBD1
v_gene: TRBV15
j_gene: TRBJ2-7

CDR3aa: ATMDGAKNIQY
d_gene: .
v_gene: TRBV2
j_gene: TRBJ2-4

CDR3aa: ASSILGLTSEAF
d_gene: .
v_gene: TRBV28
j_gene: TRBJ1-1

CDR3aa: ASSFPPDTQY
d_gene: .
v_gene: TRBV7-2
j_gene: TRBJ2-3

CDR3aa: ASSLGLVPLEQF
d_gene: .
v_gene: TRBV7-2
j_gene: TRBJ2-1

CDR3aa: ATSSDRGHGRVYEQY
d_gene: .
v_gene: TRBV15
j_gene: TRBJ2-7

CDR3aa: SVRDAQETQY
d_gene: .
v_gene: TRBV29-1
j_gene: TRBJ2-5

CDR3aa: ASVLTGDTDAQY
d_gene: TRBD1
v_gene: TRBV27
j_gene: TRBJ2-3

CDR3aa: ASRPTGEKLF
d_gene: .
v_gene: TRBV6-6
j_gene: TRBJ1-4

CDR3aa: ATSRRTGQGMRYT
d_gene: TRBD1
v_gene: TRBV15
j_gene: TRBJ1-2

CDR3aa: SVDGERNTEAF
d_gene: .
v_gene: TRBV29-1
j_gene: TRBJ1-1

CDR3aa: ASSPSTGTLSYEQY
d_gene: .
v_gene: TRBV11-2
j_gene: TRBJ2-7

CDR3aa: ASSTGLAEVTDTQY
d_gene: TRBD2
v_gene: TRBV5-1
j_gene: TRBJ2-3

CDR3aa: ASSRAPSTDAQY
d_gene: .
v_gene: TRBV12-3/TRBV12-4
j_gene: TRBJ2-3

CDR3aa: ASRPWAGGRDLAKNIQY
d_gene: TRBD2
v_gene: TRBV6-2/TRBV6-3
j_gene: TRBJ2-4

CDR3aa: ASSNSSWVSYNEQF
d_gene: .
v_gene: TRBV5-1
j_gene: TRBJ2-1

CDR3aa: ASGVYRENEQF
d_gene: .
v_gene: TRBV12-5
j_gene: TRBJ2-1

CDR3aa: ASSLVGPLNYT
d_gene: .
v_gene: TRBV12-3/TRBV12-4
j_gene: TRBJ1-2

CDR3aa: SVEDREQETQY
d_gene: .
v_gene: TRBV29-1
j_gene: TRBJ2-5

CDR3aa: SAFMFGERETQY
d_gene: .
v_gene: TRBV20-1
j_gene: TRBJ2-5

CDR3aa: SARLVFGRDKETQY
d_gene: .
v_gene: TRBV20-1
j_gene: TRBJ2-5

CDR3aa: ASSQVAVGTDTQY
d_gene: .
v_gene: TRBV4-2
j_gene: TRBJ2-3

CDR3aa: ASSLGNRGEETQY
d_gene: TRBD1
v_gene: TRBV7-3
j_gene: TRBJ2-5

CDR3aa: ASSVLRGYEQY
d_gene: .
v_gene: TRBV27
j_gene: TRBJ2-7

CDR3aa: ASSVRAQRNEQF
d_gene: .
v_gene: TRBV2
j_gene: TRBJ2-1

CDR3aa: ASSISGRGLYEQY
d_gene: TRBD1
v_gene: TRBV19
j_gene: TRBJ2-7

CDR3aa: AISETASYEQY
d_gene: .
v_gene: TRBV10-3
j_gene: TRBJ2-7

CDR3aa: SAREPGQTQY
d_gene: .
v_gene: TRBV20-1
j_gene: TRBJ2-5

CDR3aa: SANRPGRLAGGSYEQY
d_gene: TRBD2
v_gene: TRBV20-1
j_gene: TRBJ2-7

CDR3aa: AISESWRKDRGLIDEQY
d_gene: TRBD1
v_gene: TRBV10-3
j_gene: TRBJ2-7

CDR3aa: SVEWSGDPYEQY
d_gene: .
v_gene: TRBV29-1
j_gene: TRBJ2-7

CDR3aa: ASSLTGLAGFRETQY
d_gene: TRBD2
v_gene: TRBV18
j_gene: .

CDR3aa: AISEGGGNQPQH
d_gene: .
v_gene: TRBV10-3
j_gene: TRBJ1-5

CDR3aa: ASSGSGRVGEQF
d_gene: TRBD2
v_gene: TRBV9
j_gene: TRBJ2-1

CDR3aa: ASSEWVGVGETQY
d_gene: .
v_gene: TRBV25-1
j_gene: TRBJ2-5

CDR3aa: ASSFSQNQETQY
d_gene: .
v_gene: TRBV27
j_gene: TRBJ2-5

CDR3aa: ASSKERDPGLRELF
d_gene: .
v_gene: TRBV7-8
j_gene: TRBJ2-2